A few counts support the clone carrying this T cell receptor beta chain. Its target is not known. This entry comes from a study of T cell repertoires in cytomegalovirus infection. Study overall: Both recently identified HLA-C-restricted and well-studied HLA-B-restricted CMV epitopes were used in the study. Carrying CMV and the relevant HLA type showed in public TCR beta signatures. Overall study findings and caveats: Across the ex vivo response, the dominant clonotypes were HLA-C-restricted CMV-specific TCR beta clonotypes. Using cumulative public TCR beta family frequency, the authors identified those who carried CMV together with the relevant HLA.

V was pared by 3 bases and J by 3 bases, with 9 bases between. The CDR3 spans 12 residues. Germline lookup yields CDR1 DFQATT and CDR2 SNEGSKA (reference sequence). MiXCR was run by TCRdb on the reads, yielding one entry per CDR3 protein. Among about 700,000 distinct CDR3 sequences, roughly 30% were seen once, and the ten largest hold roughly 18%. This TCR was sampled from a human donor in good health (CMV status not recorded). Some clones in this sample may be carry-over from other donors' samples. The J gene is TRBJ2-7, the V gene TRBV20-1; weak D call: TRBD2 (6 bases). Material: cultured PBMCs, obtained from culture after CMV antigen stimulation. This CDR3 is CSASSGNYEQYF. CDR3 DNA sequence: TGCAGTGCTAGTAGCGGCAACTACGAGCAGTACTTC.